This TCR beta chain was sequenced for a study of T cell responses to AZD1222 COVID-19 vaccine. This clone has only one observation. Data came from immunoSEQ multiplex PCR; TCRdb stores just in-frame clones and leaves some out. Here the sample spans 150,000 or so clones, around 93% being singletons. The length of the CDR3 is 17 residues. V lost 2 bases, J lost 8 bases, and 22 bases lay in between. Germline CDR1 is LNHDA and CDR2 is SQIVND (reference sequence). The chain is built from TRBV19 and TRBJ2-1; D is uncertain. The sample was peripheral blood, taken 28 days after the second AZD1222 dose. This clonotype originated in an adult who received the AZD1222 COVID-19 vaccine. The CDR3 nucleotides are TGTGCCAGTAGTATAATTTTAGGGCTAAACACCGTCTATGAGCAGTTCTTC. The encoded protein is CASSIILGLNTVYEQFF.